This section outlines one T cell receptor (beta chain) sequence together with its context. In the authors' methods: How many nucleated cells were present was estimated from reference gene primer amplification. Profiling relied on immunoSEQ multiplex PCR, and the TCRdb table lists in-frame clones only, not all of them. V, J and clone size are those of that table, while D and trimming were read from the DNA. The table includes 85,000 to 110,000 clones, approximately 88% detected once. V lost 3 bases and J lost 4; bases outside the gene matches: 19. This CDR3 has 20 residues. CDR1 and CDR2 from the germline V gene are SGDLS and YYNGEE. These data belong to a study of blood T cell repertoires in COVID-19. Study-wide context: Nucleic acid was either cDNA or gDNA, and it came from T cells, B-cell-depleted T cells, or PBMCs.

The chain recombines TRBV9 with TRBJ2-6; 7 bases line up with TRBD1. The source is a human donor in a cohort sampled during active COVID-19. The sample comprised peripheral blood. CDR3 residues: CASSALLRDRKLGGANVLTF. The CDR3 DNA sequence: TGTGCCAGCAGCGCACTCCTCCGGGACAGAAAACTCGGAGGGGCCAACGTCCTGACTTTC. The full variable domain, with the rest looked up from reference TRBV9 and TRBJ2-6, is DSGVTQTPKHLITATGQRVTLRCSPRSGDLSVYWYQQSLDQGLQFLIQYYNGEERAKGNILERFSAQQFPDLHSELNLSSLELGDSALYFCASSALLRDRKLGGANVLTFGAGSRLTVL.